The T cell receptor beta chain under discussion was sequenced for a study of CD8 T cells in ankylosing spondylitis. The study, taken as a whole, reports: Seemingly distinctive of ankylosing spondylitis blood was a TCR beta motif formed by eight highly homologous variants. Relatively scarce in peripheral blood, disease-linked clones were CD8+. Significant enrichment of disease-linked clones was reportedly seen in matched ankylosing spondylitis synovial fluid.

Using quantitative 5'-RACE with molecular barcodes, the authors made TCR beta libraries. One entry per CDR3 protein results from TCRdb running MiXCR on the 5' RACE reads. The sample shows just under 550,000 distinct CDR3 sequences, 10% to 15% of them seen only once. A remark on this clonotype: Its antigen is not known.

Trimming took off 1 base at V and 1 base at J, with 14 bases between the two ends. Germline V gives CDR1 DFQATT, CDR2 SNEGSKA (reference sequence). CDR3 length: 16 residues. The clonotype originates from a male donor with ankylosing spondylitis. The chain carries TRBV20-1 and TRBJ1-5; D is possibly TRBD1 (5 bases). The specimen sequenced was blood, either unsorted or a sorted T cell fraction (not recorded which). The CDR3 DNA is TGCAGTGCTAGAGGAAGACACCGGGACAGCAATCAGCCCCAGCATTTT. It translates to CSARGRHRDSNQPQHF.